Below, one T cell receptor beta chain is given with its context. The target antigen is unknown. This specimen comes from a study of T cells in Graves' hyperthyroidism and ophthalmopathy. The wider study: Prior to any treatment, at the point of initial diagnosis, peripheral blood was collected.

The study's findings and limits: Blood also carried most thyroid clonotypes expanded above 0.001.

Thyroid ultrasound, orbital computed tomography, clinical symptoms, and serum thyroxine and TRAb underpinned diagnoses. RNA transcripts provided the source from which TCR beta CDR3 regions were amplified. The HTBI primer set served for first-round RT-PCR of the TCR CDR3. TCRdb fed the multiplex PCR reads into MiXCR, producing one record per CDR3 protein. The repertoire holds under 300,000 distinct CDR3 sequences, with roughly 20% as singletons. The CDR3 covers 16 residues. The germline gives CDR1 LNHDA, CDR2 SQIVND (reference sequence). Trimming cost V 4 bases and J 4 bases, with 17 bases left between them.

The sequencing sample was made of blood. This sequence originates from a man younger than 40 with Graves' ophthalmopathy. This chain uses TRBV19 with TRBJ2-1; tentatively, D is TRBD2 (6 bases). Here the CDR3 DNA reads TGTGCCAGTAGTAGCTGGACTACGCAAAGTTACAATGAGCAGTTCTTC. Translation gives CASSSWTTQSYNEQFF.